Listed below are T cell receptor beta chains from one sample, sequenced in a study of PD-1 blockade in mismatch repair-deficient tumors. Generated by immunoSEQ multiplex PCR, the TCRdb table keeps only in-frame clones and is missing some. The table has roughly 16,000 clones, about four fifths seen once. This specimen was PBMCs, taken 4 weeks after starting pembrolizumab. The receptors were sampled from an adult with mismatch repair-deficient cancer. Both conserved end residues are part of each CDR3. The order of the fields is D gene, CDR3 length, V gene, clone size, J gene, CDR3 DNA, CDR3 protein. The D gene is left open where the match is weak. Only some rows state a clone size, as once, few, many or a class for expanded clones.

d_call: .; cdr3_length: 15; v_call: TRBV19; clone_size: .; j_call: TRBJ2-3; cdr3_nt: TGTGCCAGTAGTATACAGGGTTTGAGCACAGATACGCAGTATTTT; cdr3_aa: CASSIQGLSTDTQYF
d_call: TRBD1; cdr3_length: 14; v_call: TRBV5-6; clone_size: .; j_call: TRBJ1-5; cdr3_nt: TGTGCCAGCAGCTTTTACAGGGGGGATCAGCCCCAGCATTTT; cdr3_aa: CASSFYRGDQPQHF
d_call: .; cdr3_length: 14; v_call: TRBV27; clone_size: .; j_call: TRBJ2-5; cdr3_nt: TGTGCCAGCAGTGGGCTAGGGTCAGGGGAGACCCAGTACTTC; cdr3_aa: CASSGLGSGETQYF
d_call: .; cdr3_length: 13; v_call: TRBV18; clone_size: .; j_call: TRBJ1-5; cdr3_nt: TGTGCCAGCTCACCGGAGCTACCCCAGCCCCAGCATTTT; cdr3_aa: CASSPELPQPQHF
d_call: TRBD1; cdr3_length: 14; v_call: TRBV7-3; clone_size: .; j_call: TRBJ2-1; cdr3_nt: TGTGCCAGCAGCCCCCCGGGACAGGGTAATGAGCAGTTCTTC; cdr3_aa: CASSPPGQGNEQFF
d_call: TRBD2; cdr3_length: 15; v_call: TRBV7-9; clone_size: .; j_call: TRBJ2-5; cdr3_nt: TGTGCCAGCAACTCGATCGTGGCGGGGGAAGAGACCCAGTACTTC; cdr3_aa: CASNSIVAGEETQYF
d_call: .; cdr3_length: 14; v_call: TRBV18; clone_size: once; j_call: TRBJ1-1; cdr3_nt: TGTGCCAGCTCCCCATTTGGAGGGAACACTGAAGCTTTCTTT; cdr3_aa: CASSPFGGNTEAFF
d_call: TRBD1; cdr3_length: 16; v_call: TRBV9; clone_size: .; j_call: TRBJ2-1; cdr3_nt: TGTGCCAGCAGCGCGAGGACAGGGGGCGCCTACAATGAGCAGTTCTTC; cdr3_aa: CASSARTGGAYNEQFF
d_call: .; cdr3_length: 12; v_call: TRBV18; clone_size: .; j_call: TRBJ2-1; cdr3_nt: TGTGCCAGCTCACCTCTAGGTTTTGAGCAGTTCTTC; cdr3_aa: CASSPLGFEQFF
d_call: TRBD1; cdr3_length: 19; v_call: TRBV11-2; clone_size: .; j_call: TRBJ1-6; cdr3_nt: TGTGCCAGCAGTATCGGTCAAACAGGGGGGACAGGACGGGGTTCACCCCTCCACTTT; cdr3_aa: CASSIGQTGGTGRGSPLHF
d_call: TRBD2; cdr3_length: 15; v_call: TRBV7-8; clone_size: .; j_call: TRBJ2-3; cdr3_nt: TGTGCCAGCAGCTTTACGAGCGGGATCACAGATACGCAGTATTTT; cdr3_aa: CASSFTSGITDTQYF
d_call: TRBD2; cdr3_length: 14; v_call: TRBV5-6; clone_size: .; j_call: TRBJ2-7; cdr3_nt: TGTGCCAGCAGTGGACTAGCGGGAGTCTACGAGCAGTACTTC; cdr3_aa: CASSGLAGVYEQYF
d_call: .; cdr3_length: 15; v_call: TRBV6-1; clone_size: .; j_call: TRBJ1-1; cdr3_nt: TGTGCCAGCAGTGAAGGGTCAAACTGGAGCACTGAAGCTTTCTTT; cdr3_aa: CASSEGSNWSTEAFF
d_call: TRBD2; cdr3_length: 13; v_call: TRBV30; clone_size: .; j_call: TRBJ2-3; cdr3_nt: TGTGCCTGGGGGCGGGAGATCTCAGATACGCAGTATTTT; cdr3_aa: CAWGREISDTQYF
d_call: TRBD2; cdr3_length: 14; v_call: TRBV15; clone_size: once; j_call: TRBJ2-3; cdr3_nt: TGTGCCACCAGCATTAGCGGGAGGACAGATACGCAGTATTTT; cdr3_aa: CATSISGRTDTQYF
d_call: .; cdr3_length: 15; v_call: TRBV9; clone_size: .; j_call: TRBJ2-1; cdr3_nt: TGTGCCAGCACCAATAGGGAACTAGCCTACAATGAGCAGTTCTTC; cdr3_aa: CASTNRELAYNEQFF
d_call: TRBD1; cdr3_length: 17; v_call: TRBV19; clone_size: .; j_call: TRBJ2-7; cdr3_nt: TGTGCCAGTAGTCCCCCCCTCCGGGACAGGGGAGCCTACGAGCAGTACTTC; cdr3_aa: CASSPPLRDRGAYEQYF
d_call: .; cdr3_length: 16; v_call: TRBV6-4; clone_size: .; j_call: TRBJ2-1; cdr3_nt: TGTGCCAGCAGTGACTCAGAGGGGGGGGGTGGACATGAGCAGTTCTTC; cdr3_aa: CASSDSEGGGGHEQFF
d_call: .; cdr3_length: 15; v_call: TRBV5-1; clone_size: once; j_call: TRBJ2-3; cdr3_nt: TGCGCCAGCAGCTTGTGGCGGGTCGGCACAGATACGCAGTATTTT; cdr3_aa: CASSLWRVGTDTQYF
d_call: .; cdr3_length: 14; v_call: TRBV5-5; clone_size: .; j_call: TRBJ2-1; cdr3_nt: TGTGCCAGCAGCTTGGACAGGAACTACAATGAGCAGTTCTTC; cdr3_aa: CASSLDRNYNEQFF
d_call: .; cdr3_length: 16; v_call: TRBV28; clone_size: .; j_call: TRBJ2-3; cdr3_nt: TGTGCCAGCAGGGAACAGGGATATTTGCGCATAGATACGCAGTATTTT; cdr3_aa: CASREQGYLRIDTQYF
d_call: TRBD2; cdr3_length: 16; v_call: TRBV30; clone_size: .; j_call: TRBJ2-1; cdr3_nt: TGTGCCTGGAGTTATAGGACTAGCGGGATCCCCAATGAGCAGTTCTTC; cdr3_aa: CAWSYRTSGIPNEQFF
d_call: TRBD1; cdr3_length: 14; v_call: TRBV6-5; clone_size: .; j_call: TRBJ1-1; cdr3_nt: TGTGCCAGCATTGCCGACAGGGGGCGCGTTGAAGCTTTCTTT; cdr3_aa: CASIADRGRVEAFF
d_call: TRBD1; cdr3_length: 15; v_call: TRBV28; clone_size: once; j_call: TRBJ2-3; cdr3_nt: TGTGCCAGCAGTGTAACGACAGGGGTCACAGATACGCAGTATTTT; cdr3_aa: CASSVTTGVTDTQYF
d_call: TRBD1; cdr3_length: 15; v_call: TRBV6-1; clone_size: .; j_call: TRBJ2-3; cdr3_nt: TGTGCCAGCAGTAAAGACAGGGGGAGCACAGATACGCAGTATTTT; cdr3_aa: CASSKDRGSTDTQYF
d_call: .; cdr3_length: 16; v_call: TRBV7-9; clone_size: .; j_call: TRBJ1-1; cdr3_nt: TGTGCCAGCAGCCTAGAGATGCACACGGGGAGCACTGAAGCTTTCTTT; cdr3_aa: CASSLEMHTGSTEAFF
d_call: TRBD1; cdr3_length: 15; v_call: TRBV29-1; clone_size: .; j_call: TRBJ2-3; cdr3_nt: TGCAGCGTTGATAAGACAGGGGGGATCACAGATACGCAGTATTTT; cdr3_aa: CSVDKTGGITDTQYF
d_call: .; cdr3_length: 12; v_call: TRBV5-1; clone_size: once; j_call: TRBJ1-2; cdr3_nt: TGCGCCAGCAGCTTGGACAGATATGGCTACACCTTC; cdr3_aa: CASSLDRYGYTF
d_call: TRBD2; cdr3_length: 15; v_call: TRBV7-9; clone_size: once; j_call: TRBJ2-3; cdr3_nt: TGTGCCAGCAGCTTAGTAGCGGGAGGCACAGATACGCAGTATTTT; cdr3_aa: CASSLVAGGTDTQYF
d_call: .; cdr3_length: 14; v_call: TRBV2; clone_size: .; j_call: TRBJ2-1; cdr3_nt: TGTGCCAGCCAGCGCCTAAGCTCCTACAATGAGCAGTTCTTC; cdr3_aa: CASQRLSSYNEQFF
d_call: .; cdr3_length: 15; v_call: TRBV6-1; clone_size: .; j_call: TRBJ2-2; cdr3_nt: TGTGCCAGCAGTGAAGGCGCCGGGGACACCGGGGAGCTGTTTTTT; cdr3_aa: CASSEGAGDTGELFF
d_call: .; cdr3_length: 16; v_call: TRBV27; clone_size: .; j_call: TRBJ1-2; cdr3_nt: TGTGCCAGCAGTACCCTAAGCGCCAGGGCCTCCTATGGCTACACCTTC; cdr3_aa: CASSTLSARASYGYTF
d_call: .; cdr3_length: 16; v_call: TRBV28; clone_size: few; j_call: TRBJ1-2; cdr3_nt: TGTGCCAGCAGTTTCCCCCAATGGAGGGTAGGCTATGGCTACACCTTC; cdr3_aa: CASSFPQWRVGYGYTF
d_call: TRBD1; cdr3_length: 16; v_call: TRBV5-6; clone_size: few; j_call: TRBJ2-7; cdr3_nt: TGTGCCAGCAGACCATCCGGGACAGGGGGCCGATACGAGCAGTACTTC; cdr3_aa: CASRPSGTGGRYEQYF
d_call: .; cdr3_length: 14; v_call: TRBV7-9; clone_size: once; j_call: TRBJ2-5; cdr3_nt: TGTGCCAGCAGCTTCACCGGGGGCCAAGAGACCCAGTACTTC; cdr3_aa: CASSFTGGQETQYF
d_call: TRBD1; cdr3_length: 15; v_call: TRBV18; clone_size: .; j_call: TRBJ1-5; cdr3_nt: TGTGCCAGCTCACCGCGGACAGGTCGCAATCAGCCCCAGCATTTT; cdr3_aa: CASSPRTGRNQPQHF
d_call: TRBD2; cdr3_length: 15; v_call: TRBV7-3; clone_size: .; j_call: TRBJ2-7; cdr3_nt: TGTGCCAGCAGCTTAGCGGGAGGCCCCGCCTACGAGCAGTACTTC; cdr3_aa: CASSLAGGPAYEQYF
d_call: TRBD1; cdr3_length: 15; v_call: TRBV7-9; clone_size: .; j_call: TRBJ2-7; cdr3_nt: TGTGCCAGCAGACCTCAACCGGGACAGACCTACGAGCAGTACTTC; cdr3_aa: CASRPQPGQTYEQYF
d_call: .; cdr3_length: 13; v_call: TRBV2; clone_size: .; j_call: TRBJ2-4; cdr3_nt: TGTGCCAGCAGTCAGGGTACCAAAAACATTCAGTACTTC; cdr3_aa: CASSQGTKNIQYF
d_call: TRBD2; cdr3_length: 17; v_call: TRBV28; clone_size: .; j_call: TRBJ2-5; cdr3_nt: TGTGCCAGCAGTGGGGGACTAGCGGGAGGGGCACAAGAGACCCAGTACTTC; cdr3_aa: CASSGGLAGGAQETQYF
d_call: .; cdr3_length: 17; v_call: TRBV7-9; clone_size: .; j_call: TRBJ1-5; cdr3_nt: TGTGCCAGCAGCTTAGGGACGACGGGGGATTGGGATCAGCCCCAGCATTTT; cdr3_aa: CASSLGTTGDWDQPQHF